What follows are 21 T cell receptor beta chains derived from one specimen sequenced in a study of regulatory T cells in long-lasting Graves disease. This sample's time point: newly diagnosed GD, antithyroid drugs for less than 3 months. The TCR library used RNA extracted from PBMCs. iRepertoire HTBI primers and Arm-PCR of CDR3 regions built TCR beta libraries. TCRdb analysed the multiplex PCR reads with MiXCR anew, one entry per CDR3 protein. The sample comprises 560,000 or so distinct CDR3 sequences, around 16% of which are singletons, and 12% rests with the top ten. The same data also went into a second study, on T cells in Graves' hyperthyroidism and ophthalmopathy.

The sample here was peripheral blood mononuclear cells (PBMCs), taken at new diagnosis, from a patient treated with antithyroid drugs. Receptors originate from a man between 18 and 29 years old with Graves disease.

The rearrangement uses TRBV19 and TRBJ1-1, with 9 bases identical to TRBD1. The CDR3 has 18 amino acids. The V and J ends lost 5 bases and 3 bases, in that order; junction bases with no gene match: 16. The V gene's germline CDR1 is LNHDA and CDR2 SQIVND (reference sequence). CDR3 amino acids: CASSVPLTWGQGHTEAFF. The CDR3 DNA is TGTGCCAGTAGTGTCCCCCTCACCTGGGGACAGGGTCACACTGAAGCTTTCTTT.

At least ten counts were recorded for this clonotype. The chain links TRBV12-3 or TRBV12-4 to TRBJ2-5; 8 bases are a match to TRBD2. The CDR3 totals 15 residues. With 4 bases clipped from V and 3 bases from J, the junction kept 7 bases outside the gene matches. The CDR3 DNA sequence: TGTGCCAGCAGTTCGGGGGGGGGGATCAAAGAGACCCAGTACTTC. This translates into CASSSGGGIKETQYF.

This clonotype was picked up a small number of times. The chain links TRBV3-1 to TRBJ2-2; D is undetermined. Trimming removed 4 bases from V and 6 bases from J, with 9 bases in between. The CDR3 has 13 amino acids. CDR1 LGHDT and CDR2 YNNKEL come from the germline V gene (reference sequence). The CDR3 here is CASSRTLAGELFF. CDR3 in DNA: TGTGCCAGCAGCCGAACCTTGGCCGGGGAGCTGTTTTTT.

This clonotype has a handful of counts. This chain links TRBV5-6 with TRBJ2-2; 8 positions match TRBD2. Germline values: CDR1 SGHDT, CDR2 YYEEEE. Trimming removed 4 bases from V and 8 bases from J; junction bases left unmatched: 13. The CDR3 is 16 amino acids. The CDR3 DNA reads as TGTGCCAGCAGCGAGGGGCTAGCGGGCCCTCGGGGGGAGCTGTTTTTT. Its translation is CASSEGLAGPRGELFF.

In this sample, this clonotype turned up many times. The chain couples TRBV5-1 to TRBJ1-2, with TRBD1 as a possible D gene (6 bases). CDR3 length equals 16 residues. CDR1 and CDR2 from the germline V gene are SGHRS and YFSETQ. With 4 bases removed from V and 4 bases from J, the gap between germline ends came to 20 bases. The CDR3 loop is CASSPRPIQGSYGYTF. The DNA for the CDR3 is TGCGCCAGCAGCCCCCGACCGATACAGGGATCCTATGGCTACACCTTC.

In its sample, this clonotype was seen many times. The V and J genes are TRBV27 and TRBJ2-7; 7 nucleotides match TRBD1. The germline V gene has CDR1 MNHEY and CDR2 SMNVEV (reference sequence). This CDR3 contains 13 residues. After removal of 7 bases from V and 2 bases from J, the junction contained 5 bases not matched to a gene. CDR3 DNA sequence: TGTGCCAGCACTCGACAGGGAGCCTACGAGCAGTACTTC. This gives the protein CASTRQGAYEQYF.

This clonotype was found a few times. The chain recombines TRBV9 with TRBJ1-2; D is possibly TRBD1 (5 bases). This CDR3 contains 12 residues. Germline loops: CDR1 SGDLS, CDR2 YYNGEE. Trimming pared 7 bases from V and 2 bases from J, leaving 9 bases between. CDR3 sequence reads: CASQGLNYGYTF. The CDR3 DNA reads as TGTGCCAGCCAGGGCCTAAACTATGGCTACACCTTC.

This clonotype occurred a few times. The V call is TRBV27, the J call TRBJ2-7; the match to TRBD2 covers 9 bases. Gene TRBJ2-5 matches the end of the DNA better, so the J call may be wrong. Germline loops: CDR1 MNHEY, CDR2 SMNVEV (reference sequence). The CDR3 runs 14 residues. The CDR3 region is CASSRSGRGETQYF. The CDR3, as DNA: TGTGCCAGCAGTCGTAGCGGGAGAGGAGAGACCCAGTACTTC.

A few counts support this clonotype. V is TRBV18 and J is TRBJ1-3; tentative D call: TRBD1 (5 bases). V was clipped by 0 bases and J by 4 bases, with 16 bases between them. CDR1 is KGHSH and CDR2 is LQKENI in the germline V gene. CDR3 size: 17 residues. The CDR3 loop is CASSPPATGVPGNTIYF. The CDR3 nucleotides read TGTGCCAGCTCACCACCGGCCACGGGGGTGCCGGGAAACACCATATATTTT.

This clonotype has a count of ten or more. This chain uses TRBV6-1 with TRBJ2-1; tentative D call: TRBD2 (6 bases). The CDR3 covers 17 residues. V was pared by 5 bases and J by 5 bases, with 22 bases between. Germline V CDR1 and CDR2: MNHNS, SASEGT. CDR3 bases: TGTGCCAGCAGTCAGACCCCGAATAGCGGCTGGAACAATGAGCAGTTCTTC. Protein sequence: CASSQTPNSGWNNEQFF.

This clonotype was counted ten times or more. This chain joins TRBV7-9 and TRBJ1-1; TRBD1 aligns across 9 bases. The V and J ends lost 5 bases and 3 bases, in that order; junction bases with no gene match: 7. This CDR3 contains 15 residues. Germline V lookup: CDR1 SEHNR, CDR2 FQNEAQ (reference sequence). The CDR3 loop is CASSRVTGGDTEAFF. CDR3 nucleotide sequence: TGTGCCAGCAGCCGAGTGACAGGGGGGGACACTGAAGCTTTCTTT.

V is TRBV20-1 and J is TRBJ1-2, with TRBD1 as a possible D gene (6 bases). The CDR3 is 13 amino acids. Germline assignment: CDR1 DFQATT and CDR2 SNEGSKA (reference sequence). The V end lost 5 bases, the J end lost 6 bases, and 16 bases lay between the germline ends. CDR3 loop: CSALNRVLDGYTF. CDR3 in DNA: TGCAGTGCTCTTAACAGGGTTCTTGATGGCTACACCTTC.

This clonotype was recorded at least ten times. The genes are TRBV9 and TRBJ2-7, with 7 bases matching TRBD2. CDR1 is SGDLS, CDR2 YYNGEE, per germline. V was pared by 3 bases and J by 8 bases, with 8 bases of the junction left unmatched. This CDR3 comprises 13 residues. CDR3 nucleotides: TGTGCCAGCAGCGCCCTGGGGGAGGGGCAGCAGTACTTC. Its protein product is CASSALGEGQQYF.

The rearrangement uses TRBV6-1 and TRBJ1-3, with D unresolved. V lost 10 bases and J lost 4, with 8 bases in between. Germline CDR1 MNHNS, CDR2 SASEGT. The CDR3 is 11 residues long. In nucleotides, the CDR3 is TGTGCCACAGGAGCCGGAAACACCATATATTTT. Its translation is CATGAGNTIYF.

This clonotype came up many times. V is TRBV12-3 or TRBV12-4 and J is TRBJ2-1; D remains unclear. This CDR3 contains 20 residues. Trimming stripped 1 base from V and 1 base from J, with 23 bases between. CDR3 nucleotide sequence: TGTGCCAGCAGTTTAGGGCCCAGAACGACCCCCCGGTGGTCCTACAATGAGCAGTTCTTC. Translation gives CASSLGPRTTPRWSYNEQFF.

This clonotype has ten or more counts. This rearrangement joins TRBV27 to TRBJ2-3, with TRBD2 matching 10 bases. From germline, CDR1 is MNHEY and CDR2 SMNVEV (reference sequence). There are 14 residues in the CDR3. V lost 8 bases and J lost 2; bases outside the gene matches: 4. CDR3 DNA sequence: TGTGCCAGCTCCGGACTAGCGGACACAGATACGCAGTATTTT. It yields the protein CASSGLADTDTQYF.

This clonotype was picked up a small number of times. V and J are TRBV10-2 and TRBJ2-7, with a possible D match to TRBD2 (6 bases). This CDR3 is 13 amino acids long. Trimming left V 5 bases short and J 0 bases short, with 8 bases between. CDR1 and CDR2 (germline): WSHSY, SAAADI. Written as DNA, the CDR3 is TGCGCCAGCAGTATGCGGGACTCCTACGAGCAGTACTTC. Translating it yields CASSMRDSYEQYF.

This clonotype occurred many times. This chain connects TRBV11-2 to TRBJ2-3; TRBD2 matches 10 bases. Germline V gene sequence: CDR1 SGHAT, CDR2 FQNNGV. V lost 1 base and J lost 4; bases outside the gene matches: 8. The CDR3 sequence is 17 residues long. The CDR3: CASSLVPLAGVPDTQYF. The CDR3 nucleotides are TGTGCCAGCAGCTTAGTTCCCCTAGCGGGAGTCCCAGATACGCAGTATTTT. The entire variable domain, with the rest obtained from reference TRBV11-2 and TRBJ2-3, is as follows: EAGVAQSPRYKIIEKRQSVAFWCNPISGHATLYWYQQILGQGPKLLIQFQNNGVVDDSQLPKDRFSAERLKGVDSTLKIQPAKLEDSAVYLCASSLVPLAGVPDTQYFGPGTRLTVL.

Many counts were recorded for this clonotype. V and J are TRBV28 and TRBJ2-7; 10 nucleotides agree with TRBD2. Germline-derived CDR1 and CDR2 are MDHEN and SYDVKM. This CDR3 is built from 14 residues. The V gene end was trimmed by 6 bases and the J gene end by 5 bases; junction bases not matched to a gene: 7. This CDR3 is CASRKREGIHEQYF. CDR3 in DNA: TGTGCCAGCAGGAAGCGGGAGGGAATCCACGAGCAGTACTTC. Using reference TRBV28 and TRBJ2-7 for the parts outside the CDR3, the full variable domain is DVKVTQSSRYLVKRTGEKVFLECVQDMDHENMFWYRQDPGLGLRLIYFSYDVKMKEKGDIPEGYSVSREKKERFSLILESASTNQTSMYLCASRKREGIHEQYFGPGTRLTVT.

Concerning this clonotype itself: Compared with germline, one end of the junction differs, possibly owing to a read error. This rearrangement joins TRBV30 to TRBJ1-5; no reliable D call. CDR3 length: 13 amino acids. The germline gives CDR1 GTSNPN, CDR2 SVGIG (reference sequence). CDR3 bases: TGTGCCTGGCGTGTTCAGGCGTGGCAGCCCCAGCATTTT. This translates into CAWRVQAWQPQHF. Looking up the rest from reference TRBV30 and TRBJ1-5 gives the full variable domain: SQTIHQWPATLVQPVGSPLSLECTVEGTSNPNLYWYRQAAGRGLQLLFYSVGIGQISSEVPQNLSASRPQDRQFILSSKKLLLSDSGFYLCAWRVQAWQPQHFGDGTRLSIL.

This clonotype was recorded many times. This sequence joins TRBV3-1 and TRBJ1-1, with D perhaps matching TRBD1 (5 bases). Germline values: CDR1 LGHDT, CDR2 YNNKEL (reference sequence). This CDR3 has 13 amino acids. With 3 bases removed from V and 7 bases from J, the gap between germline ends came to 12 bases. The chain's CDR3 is CASSQTQGSEAFF. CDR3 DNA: TGTGCCAGCAGCCAGACCCAGGGAAGTGAAGCTTTCTTT. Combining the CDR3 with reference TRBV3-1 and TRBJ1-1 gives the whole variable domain DTAVSQTPKYLVTQMGNDKSIKCEQNLGHDTMYWYKQDSKKFLKIMFSYNNKELIINETVPNRFSPKSPDKAHLNLHINSLELGDSAVYFCASSQTQGSEAFFGQGTRLTVV.